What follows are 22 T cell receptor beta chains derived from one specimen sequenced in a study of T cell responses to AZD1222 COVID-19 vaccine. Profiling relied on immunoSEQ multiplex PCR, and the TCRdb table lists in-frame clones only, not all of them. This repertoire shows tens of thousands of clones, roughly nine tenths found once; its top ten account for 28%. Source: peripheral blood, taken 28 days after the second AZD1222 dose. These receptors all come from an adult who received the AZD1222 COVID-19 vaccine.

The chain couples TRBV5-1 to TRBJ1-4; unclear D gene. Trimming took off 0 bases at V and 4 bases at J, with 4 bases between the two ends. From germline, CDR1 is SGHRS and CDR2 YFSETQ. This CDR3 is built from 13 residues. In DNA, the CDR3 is TGCGCCAGCAGCTTGGAGGTTAATGAAAAACTGTTTTTT. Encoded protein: CASSLEVNEKLFF.

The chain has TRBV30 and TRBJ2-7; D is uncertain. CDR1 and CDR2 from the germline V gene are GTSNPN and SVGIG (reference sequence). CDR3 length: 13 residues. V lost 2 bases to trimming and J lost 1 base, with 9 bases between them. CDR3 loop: CAWSPYTSYEQYF. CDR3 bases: TGTGCCTGGAGTCCCTACACTTCCTACGAGCAGTACTTC.

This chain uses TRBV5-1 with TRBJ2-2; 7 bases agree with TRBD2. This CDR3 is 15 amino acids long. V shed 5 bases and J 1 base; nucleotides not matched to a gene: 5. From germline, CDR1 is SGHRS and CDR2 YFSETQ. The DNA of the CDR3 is TGCGCCAGCAGGCCCGGGGGGTGGAACACCGGGGAGCTGTTTTTT. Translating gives CASRPGGWNTGELFF. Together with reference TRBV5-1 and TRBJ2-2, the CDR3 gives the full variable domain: KAGVTQTPRYLIKTRGQQVTLSCSPISGHRSVSWYQQTPGQGLQFLFEYFSETQRNKGNFPGRFSGRQFSNSRSEMNVSTLELGDSALYLCASRPGGWNTGELFFGEGSRLTVL.

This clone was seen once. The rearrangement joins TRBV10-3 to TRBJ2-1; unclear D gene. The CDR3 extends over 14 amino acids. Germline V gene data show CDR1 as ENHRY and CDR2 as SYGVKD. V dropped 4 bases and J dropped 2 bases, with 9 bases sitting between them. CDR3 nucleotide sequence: TGTGCCATCAGTGCGGACGGAACCTACAATGAGCAGTTCTTC. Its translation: CAISADGTYNEQFF.

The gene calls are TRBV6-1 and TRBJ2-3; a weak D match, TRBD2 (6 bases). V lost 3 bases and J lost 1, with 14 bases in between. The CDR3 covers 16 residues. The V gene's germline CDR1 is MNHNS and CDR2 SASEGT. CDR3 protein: CASSEGSSGGTDTQYF. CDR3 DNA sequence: TGTGCCAGCAGTGAGGGCTCTTCGGGGGGCACAGATACGCAGTATTTT.

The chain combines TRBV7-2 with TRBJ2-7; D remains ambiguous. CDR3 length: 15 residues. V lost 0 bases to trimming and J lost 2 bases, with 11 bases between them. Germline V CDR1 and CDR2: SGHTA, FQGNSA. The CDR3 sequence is CASSLAGNEAYEQYF. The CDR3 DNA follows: TGTGCCAGCAGCTTAGCAGGGAACGAGGCCTACGAGCAGTACTTC. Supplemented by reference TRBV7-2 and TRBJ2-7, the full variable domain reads GAGVSQSPSNKVTEKGKDVELRCDPISGHTALYWYRQSLGQGLEFLIYFQGNSAPDKSGLPSDRFSAERTGGSVSTLTIQRTQQEDSAVYLCASSLAGNEAYEQYFGPGTRLTVT.

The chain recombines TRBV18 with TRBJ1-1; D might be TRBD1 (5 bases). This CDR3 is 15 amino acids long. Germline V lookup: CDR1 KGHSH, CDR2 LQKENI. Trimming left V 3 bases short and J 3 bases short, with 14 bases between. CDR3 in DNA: TGTGCCAGCTCACCCAATGGGGGGGGAGACACTGAAGCTTTCTTT. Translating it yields CASSPNGGGDTEAFF.

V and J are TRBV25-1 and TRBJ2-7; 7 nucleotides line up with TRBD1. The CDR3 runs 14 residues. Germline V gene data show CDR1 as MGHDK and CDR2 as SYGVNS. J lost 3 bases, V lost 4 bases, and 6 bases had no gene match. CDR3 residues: CASSAQGPRYEQYF. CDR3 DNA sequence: TGTGCCAGCAGTGCACAGGGGCCACGCTACGAGCAGTACTTC.

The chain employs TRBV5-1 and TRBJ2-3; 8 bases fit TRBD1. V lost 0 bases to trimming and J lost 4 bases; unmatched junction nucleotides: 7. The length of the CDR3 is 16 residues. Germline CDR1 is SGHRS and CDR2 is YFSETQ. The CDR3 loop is CASSLGQGYGADTQYF. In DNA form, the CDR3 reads TGCGCCAGCAGCTTGGGACAGGGGTACGGCGCAGATACGCAGTATTTT.

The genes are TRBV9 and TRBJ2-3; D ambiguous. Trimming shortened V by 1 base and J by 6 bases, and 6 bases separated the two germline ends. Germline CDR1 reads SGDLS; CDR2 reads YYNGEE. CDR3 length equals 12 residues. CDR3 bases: TGTGCCAGCAGCGTATCACGGGATACGCAGTATTTT. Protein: CASSVSRDTQYF.

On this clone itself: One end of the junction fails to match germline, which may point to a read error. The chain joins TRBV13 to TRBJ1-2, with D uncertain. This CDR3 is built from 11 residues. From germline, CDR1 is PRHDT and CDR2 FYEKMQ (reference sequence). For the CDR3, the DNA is TGTGCCAGCAGCTTAAGATGGACGAACCAATTC. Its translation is CASSLRWTNQF.

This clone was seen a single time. The CDR3 nucleotides read TGTGCCAGCAGCTCCTTTCAACCCCTAGCGCGCGGACCCTACGAGCAGTACTTC. Residues: CASSSFQPLARGPYEQYF. The rearrangement joins TRBV5-6 to TRBJ2-7; the D gene is possibly TRBD2 (6 bases). CDR1 and CDR2 from the germline V gene are SGHDT and YYEEEE. The CDR3 consists of 18 residues. V gave up 3 bases and J gave up 2 bases, with 24 bases separating them.

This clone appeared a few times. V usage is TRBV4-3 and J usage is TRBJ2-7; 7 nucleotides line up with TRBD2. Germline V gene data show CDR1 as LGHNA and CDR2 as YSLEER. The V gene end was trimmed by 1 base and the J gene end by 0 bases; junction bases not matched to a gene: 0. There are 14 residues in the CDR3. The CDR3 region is CASSQGTSSYEQYF. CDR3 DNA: TGCGCCAGCAGCCAAGGGACTAGCTCCTACGAGCAGTACTTC.

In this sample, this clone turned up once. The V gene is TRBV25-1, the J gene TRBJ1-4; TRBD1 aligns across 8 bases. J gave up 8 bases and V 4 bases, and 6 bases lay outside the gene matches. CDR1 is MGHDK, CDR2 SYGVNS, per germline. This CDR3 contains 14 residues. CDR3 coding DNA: TGTGCCAGCAGTGCGACAGGGGTTGGGGAAAAACTGTTTTTT. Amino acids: CASSATGVGEKLFF. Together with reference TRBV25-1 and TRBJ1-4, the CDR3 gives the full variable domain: EADIYQTPRYLVIGTGKKITLECSQTMGHDKMYWYQQDPGMELHLIHYSYGVNSTEKGDLSSESTVSRIRTEHFPLTLESARPSHTSQYLCASSATGVGEKLFFGSGTQLSVL.

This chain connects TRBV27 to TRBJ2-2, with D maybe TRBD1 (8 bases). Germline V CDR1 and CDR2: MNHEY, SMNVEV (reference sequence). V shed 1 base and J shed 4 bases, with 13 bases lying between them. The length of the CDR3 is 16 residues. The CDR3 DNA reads TGTGCCAGCAGTTTATTACAGGGGGGGATCACCGGGGAGCTGTTTTTT. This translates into CASSLLQGGITGELFF.

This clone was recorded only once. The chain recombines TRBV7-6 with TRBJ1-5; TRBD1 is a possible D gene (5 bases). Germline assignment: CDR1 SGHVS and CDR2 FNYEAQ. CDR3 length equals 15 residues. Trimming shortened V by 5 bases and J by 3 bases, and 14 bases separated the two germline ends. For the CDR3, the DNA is TGTGCCAGCAGCCCCCAGATGGGGCCCAATCAGCCCCAGCATTTT. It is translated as CASSPQMGPNQPQHF.

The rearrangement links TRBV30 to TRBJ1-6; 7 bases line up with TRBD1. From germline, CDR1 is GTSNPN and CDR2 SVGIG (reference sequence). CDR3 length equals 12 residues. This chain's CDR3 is CALTGPNSPLHF. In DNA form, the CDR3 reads TGTGCTCTGACAGGGCCGAATTCACCCCTCCACTTT.

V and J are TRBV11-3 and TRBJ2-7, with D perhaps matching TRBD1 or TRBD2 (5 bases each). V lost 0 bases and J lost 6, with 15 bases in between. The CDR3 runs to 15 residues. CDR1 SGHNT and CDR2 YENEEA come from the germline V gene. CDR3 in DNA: TGTGCCAGCAGCTTAGATGGGACGGCCCCGTTCGAGCAGTACTTC. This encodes CASSLDGTAPFEQYF. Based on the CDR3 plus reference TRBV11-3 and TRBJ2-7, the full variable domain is EAGVVQSPRYKIIEKKQPVAFWCNPISGHNTLYWYLQNLGQGPELLIRYENEEAVDDSQLPKDRFSAERLKGVDSTLKIQPAELGDSAVYLCASSLDGTAPFEQYFGPGTRLTVT.

CDR3 DNA sequence: TGTGCCAGCAGATCCCTGACCGGGACAGGGGGCGGTAATGAAAAACTGTTTTTT. Its protein product is CASRSLTGTGGGNEKLFF. The chain couples TRBV28 to TRBJ1-4, with 12 bases identical to TRBD1. V trimming: 6 bases; J trimming: 4 bases; junction bases outside the gene matches: 12. The germline V gene encodes CDR1 MDHEN and CDR2 SYDVKM. The CDR3 extends over 18 amino acids. The entire variable domain, with the rest obtained from reference TRBV28 and TRBJ1-4, is as follows: DVKVTQSSRYLVKRTGEKVFLECVQDMDHENMFWYRQDPGLGLRLIYFSYDVKMKEKGDIPEGYSVSREKKERFSLILESASTNQTSMYLCASRSLTGTGGGNEKLFFGSGTQLSVL.

CDR3 loop: CASSQDRGRGYGYTF. Here the CDR3 DNA reads TGTGCCAGCAGCCAAGATCGAGGAAGGGGGTATGGCTACACCTTC. This sequence joins TRBV14 and TRBJ1-2; a weak D match, TRBD1 (6 bases). V lost 0 bases and J 5 bases, leaving 13 bases between the germline ends. The CDR3 spans 15 residues. In germline, CDR1 is SGHDN, CDR2 FVKESK.

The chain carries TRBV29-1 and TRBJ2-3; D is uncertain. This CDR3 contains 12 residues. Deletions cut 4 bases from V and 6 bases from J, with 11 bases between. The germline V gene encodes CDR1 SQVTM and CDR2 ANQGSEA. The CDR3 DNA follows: TGCAGCGTTGTTGGTACAGAGGATACGCAGTATTTT. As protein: CSVVGTEDTQYF.

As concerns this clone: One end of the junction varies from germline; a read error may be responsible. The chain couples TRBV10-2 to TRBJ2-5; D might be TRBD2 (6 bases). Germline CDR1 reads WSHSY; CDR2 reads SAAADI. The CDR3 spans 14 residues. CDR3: CPSSRRGGQETQYF. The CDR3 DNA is TGCCCCAGCAGTCGGAGGGGAGGACAAGAGACCCAGTACTTC.